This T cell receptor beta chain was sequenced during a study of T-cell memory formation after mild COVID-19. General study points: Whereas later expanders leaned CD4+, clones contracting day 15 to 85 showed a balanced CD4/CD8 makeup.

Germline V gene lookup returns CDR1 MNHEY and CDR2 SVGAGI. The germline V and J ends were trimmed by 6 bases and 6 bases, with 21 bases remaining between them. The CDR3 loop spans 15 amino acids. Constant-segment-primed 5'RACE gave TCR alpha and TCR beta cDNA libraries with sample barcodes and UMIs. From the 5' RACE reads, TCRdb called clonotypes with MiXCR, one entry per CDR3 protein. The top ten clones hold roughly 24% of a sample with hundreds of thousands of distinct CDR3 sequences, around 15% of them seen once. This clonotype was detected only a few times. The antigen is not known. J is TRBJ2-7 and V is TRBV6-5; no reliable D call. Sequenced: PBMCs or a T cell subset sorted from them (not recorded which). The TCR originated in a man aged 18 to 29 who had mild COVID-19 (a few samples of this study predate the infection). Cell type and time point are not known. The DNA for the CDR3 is TGTGCCAGCAGATCCCGGCTATGGCCGACTGCCGAGCAGTACGTC. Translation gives CASRSRLWPTAEQYV.